The 24 T cell receptor beta chains listed next were all sequenced from one sample in a study of T-cell reconstitution after alpha-beta-depleted transplantation in children. Preparation of the TCRbeta library was carried out with unique molecular identifiers. TCRdb re-called the PCR reads with MiXCR, one entry per CDR3 protein. The table lists around 230,000 distinct CDR3 sequences, approximately 19% of them singletons. The material was PBMCs, mostly from graft donor cells, obtained 360 days after TCRalphabeta/CD19-depleted stem cell transplant. All receptors derive from a male patient aged 2-9 years who had a stem cell transplant for acute lymphoblastic leukemia, so the T cells may come from the graft donor.

The rearrangement joins TRBV10-3 to TRBJ1-1, with 9 positions matching TRBD1. This CDR3 region has 14 residues. Per the germline V gene, CDR1 is ENHRY and CDR2 is SYGVKD. Trimming at V came to 2 bases and at J to 2 bases, leaving 0 bases not matched to a gene. The CDR3 loop is CAISETGGNTEAFF. The CDR3, as DNA: TGTGCCATCAGTGAGACAGGGGGCAACACTGAAGCTTTCTTT.

This clonotype was detected a few times. The chain combines TRBV28 with TRBJ1-1; D possibly corresponds to TRBD1 (6 bases). There are 14 residues in the CDR3. V was shortened by 5 bases and J by 3 bases, with 13 bases between the two germline ends. Germline V gene sequence: CDR1 MDHEN, CDR2 SYDVKM. CDR3 amino acids: CASSPQGRYTEAFF. Written as DNA, the CDR3 is TGTGCCAGCAGTCCACAGGGTCGGTACACTGAAGCTTTCTTT.

This clonotype has a handful of counts. In nucleotides, the CDR3 is TGCGCCAGCAGCCAAGTAAAGGGAGTCACAGATACGCAGTATTTT. The encoded protein is CASSQVKGVTDTQYF. The rearrangement uses TRBV4-1 and TRBJ2-3, with D possibly being TRBD2 (5 bases). The CDR3 extends over 15 amino acids. Trimming took 1 base from V and 2 from J, leaving 10 bases between them. Looked up from germline, CDR1 is MGHRA and CDR2 is YSYEKL.

The chain combines TRBV9 with TRBJ2-1, with D tentatively TRBD1 (5 bases). Deletions cut 0 bases from V and 14 bases from J, with 15 bases between. The CDR3 totals 13 residues. The germline gives CDR1 SGDLS, CDR2 YYNGEE. The CDR3 spells CASSVGGRGSEFF. Here the CDR3 DNA reads TGTGCCAGCAGCGTAGGAGGTAGGGGCTCAGAGTTCTTC. Looking up the rest from reference TRBV9 and TRBJ2-1 gives the full variable domain: DSGVTQTPKHLITATGQRVTLRCSPRSGDLSVYWYQQSLDQGLQFLIQYYNGEERAKGNILERFSAQQFPDLHSELNLSSLELGDSALYFCASSVGGRGSEFFGPGTRLTVL.

CDR3 residues: CASSQQQGLAGGVNTQYF. CDR3 in DNA: TGTGCCAGCAGTCAACAACAAGGACTAGCGGGGGGGGTGAATACGCAGTATTTT. V is TRBV27 and J is TRBJ2-3; 15 bases agree with TRBD2. Germline assignment: CDR1 MNHEY and CDR2 SMNVEV (reference sequence). Losses at the gene ends were 5 bases for V and 7 bases for J; bases not matched to a gene: 13. CDR3 size: 18 residues.

V and J are TRBV2 and TRBJ2-3; TRBD2 might be the D (6 bases). This CDR3 contains 13 residues. Germline V lookup: CDR1 SNHLY, CDR2 FYNNEI. Trimming stripped 8 bases from V and 6 bases from J, with 15 bases between. CDR3 nucleotides: TGTGCCAGCCTGGGGGACTCCTGGGATACGCAGTATTTT. Its translation: CASLGDSWDTQYF.

This chain links TRBV4-2 with TRBJ2-1; possibly TRBD2 for D (5 bases). The CDR3 contains 15 residues. The V and J ends lost 5 bases and 3 bases respectively, with 14 bases between them. Germline V gene sequence: CDR1 LGHNA, CDR2 YNFKEQ. The CDR3 loop is CASSWERYLYNEQFF. The CDR3 DNA follows: TGTGCCAGCAGCTGGGAGCGGTACCTCTACAATGAGCAGTTCTTC.

This clonotype appeared once. The CDR3 DNA follows: TGTGCCAGCAGCTTAGGCCAGGGCCCGAACACCGGGGAGCTGTTTTTT. Translation: CASSLGQGPNTGELFF. J is TRBJ2-2 and V is TRBV7-8, with a possible D match to TRBD1 (5 bases). CDR1 SGHVS and CDR2 FQNEAQ come from the germline V gene. The V end lost 1 base, the J end lost 0 bases, and 9 bases lay between the germline ends. The CDR3 is made up of 16 amino acids.

The chain combines TRBV15 with TRBJ1-2; D may be TRBD1 (6 bases). The CDR3 has 15 residues. The V end lost 4 bases, the J end lost 6 bases, and 18 bases lay between the germline ends. The germline V gene encodes CDR1 LNHNV and CDR2 YYDKDF (reference sequence). The CDR3 loop reads CATSTGGGLPDGYTF. CDR3 in DNA: TGTGCCACCAGCACTGGGGGCGGCCTGCCCGATGGCTACACCTTC. Supplemented by reference TRBV15 and TRBJ1-2, the full variable domain reads DAMVIQNPRYQVTQFGKPVTLSCSQTLNHNVMYWYQQKSSQAPKLLFHYYDKDFNNEADTPDNFQSRRPNTSFCFLDIRSPGLGDTAMYLCATSTGGGLPDGYTFGSGTRLTVV.

This clonotype was recorded many times. The chain recombines TRBV11-2 with TRBJ2-3; D unresolved. V was cut by 4 bases and J by 6 bases, with 8 bases left in between. The germline V gene has CDR1 SGHAT and CDR2 FQNNGV. The CDR3 sequence is 12 residues long. Here the CDR3 reads CASSSGLDTQYF. As DNA, the CDR3 is TGTGCCAGCAGCTCAGGTTTGGATACGCAGTATTTT.

This clonotype has only a few counts. The V gene is TRBV7-2, the J gene TRBJ2-3; 10 bases align to TRBD1. V lost 5 bases and J lost 2; bases outside the gene matches: 4. Germline CDR1 SGHTA, CDR2 FQGNSA. The CDR3 has 15 amino acids. The CDR3 DNA reads TGTGCCAGCAGCAAGGACAGGGGGGACACAGATACGCAGTATTTT. Amino acids: CASSKDRGDTDTQYF. The whole variable domain, filled in from reference TRBV7-2 and TRBJ2-3, reads GAGVSQSPSNKVTEKGKDVELRCDPISGHTALYWYRQSLGQGLEFLIYFQGNSAPDKSGLPSDRFSAERTGGSVSTLTIQRTQQEDSAVYLCASSKDRGDTDTQYFGPGTRLTVL.

The gene calls are TRBV3-1 and TRBJ1-4; D not resolved. V gave up 1 base and J gave up 1 base, with 16 bases separating them. This CDR3 has 18 residues. CDR1 and CDR2 (germline): LGHDT, YNNKEL (reference sequence). CDR3 protein: CASSQVMTVGLTNEKLFF. The DNA for the CDR3 is TGTGCCAGCAGCCAAGTAATGACGGTTGGGCTAACTAATGAAAAACTGTTTTTT.

This clonotype was picked up a small number of times. The chain links TRBV4-2 to TRBJ2-3, with TRBD2 matching over 9 bases. CDR1 is LGHNA and CDR2 is YNFKEQ in the germline V gene. Trimming cost V 2 bases and J 4 bases; bases outside gene matches: 10. The CDR3 extends over 17 amino acids. The CDR3 protein is CASSQKFDSGSADTQYF. DNA of the CDR3: TGTGCCAGCAGCCAAAAGTTCGATAGCGGGAGTGCAGATACGCAGTATTTT.

V and J are TRBV5-6 and TRBJ2-7; 11 bases line up with TRBD1. The V segment lost 4 bases and the J segment 4 bases; nucleotides outside the gene matches: 16. CDR1 and CDR2 from the germline V gene are SGHDT and YYEEEE. This CDR3 has 18 residues. Here the CDR3 DNA reads TGTGCCAGCAGCGCTGGGACAGGGGGTTTGAGGGGACTTTACGAGCAGTACTTC. Its translation is CASSAGTGGLRGLYEQYF.

In this sample, this clonotype turned up many times. V usage is TRBV12-3 or TRBV12-4 and J usage is TRBJ2-1, with 7 bases that match TRBD2. The CDR3 covers 16 residues. V gave up 5 bases and J gave up 6 bases; unmatched junction bases: 13. Here the CDR3 reads CASSPSPGGSINEQFF. In DNA, the CDR3 is TGTGCCAGCAGTCCGAGCCCCGGGGGGTCGATCAATGAGCAGTTCTTC.

This clonotype was recorded at least ten times. J is TRBJ2-7 and V is TRBV27, with 8 bases lining up with TRBD1. CDR1 and CDR2 (germline): MNHEY, SMNVEV (reference sequence). Trimming at V came to 4 bases and at J to 0 bases, leaving 5 bases not matched to a gene. CDR3 size: 15 residues. CDR3 DNA: TGTGCCAGCAGTTCCCGGACAGGGCTCTCCTACGAGCAGTACTTC. Translated, it gives CASSSRTGLSYEQYF.

In its sample, this clonotype was seen once. V is TRBV20-1 and J is TRBJ2-7, with 9 bases fitting TRBD1. Germline values: CDR1 DFQATT, CDR2 SNEGSKA (reference sequence). The CDR3 spans 14 residues. V dropped 4 bases and J dropped 5; count of bases not matched to a gene: 9. CDR3 sequence: CSAKDRDRADEQYF. CDR3 nucleotides: TGCAGTGCTAAAGATCGGGACAGGGCCGACGAGCAGTACTTC.

The J gene is TRBJ1-2, the V gene TRBV18; 8 nucleotides align to TRBD1. V trimming: 2 bases; J trimming: 6 bases; junction bases outside the gene matches: 5. There are 14 residues in the CDR3. Germline V gives CDR1 KGHSH, CDR2 LQKENI. CDR3: CASSPIGQGHGYTF. Here the CDR3 DNA reads TGTGCCAGCTCACCAATTGGACAGGGTCATGGCTACACCTTC.

The CDR3 coding sequence is TGCAGTGCTCCCGACGGCAGGGCCTCCTACAATGAGCAGTTCTTC. Translating it yields CSAPDGRASYNEQFF. The V and J genes are TRBV20-1 and TRBJ2-1; a weak D match, TRBD1 (5 bases). Germline assignment: CDR1 DFQATT and CDR2 SNEGSKA (reference sequence). The CDR3 spans 15 residues. The germline V and J ends were trimmed by 5 bases and 0 bases, with 14 bases remaining between them.

This rearrangement joins TRBV10-3 to TRBJ2-1; the D is unclear. CDR3 length: 14 amino acids. Trimming took off 11 bases at V and 6 bases at J, with 20 bases between the two ends. The germline V gene has CDR1 ENHRY and CDR2 SYGVKD. The CDR3 DNA reads TGTGCCGCTAAGGACGGAATAAGAGTCAATGAGCAGTTCTTC. This gives the protein CAAKDGIRVNEQFF.

This chain links TRBV4-1 with TRBJ2-2; D tentatively reads TRBD1 or TRBD2 (6 bases each). Trimming removed 5 bases at V and 1 base at J, with 14 bases between. This CDR3 comprises 16 residues. Germline V gene data show CDR1 as MGHRA and CDR2 as YSYEKL. The CDR3, as DNA: TGCGCCAGCAGCTCCCGGGGGCTTTGGAACACCGGGGAGCTGTTTTTT. This encodes CASSSRGLWNTGELFF.

The chain joins TRBV6-4 to TRBJ2-7; TRBD2 matches at 9 bases. In germline, CDR1 is MRHNA, CDR2 SNTAGT. CDR3 size: 18 residues. V lost 11 bases, J lost 4 bases, and 24 bases stayed unmatched. CDR3 amino acids: CALCLTPSGGGAYYEQYF. In nucleotides, the CDR3 is TGTGCCCTCTGTTTAACCCCAAGCGGCGGGGGGGCCTATTACGAGCAGTACTTC.

The chain links TRBV20-1 to TRBJ2-7, with no clear D. V lost 2 bases, J lost 0 bases, and 17 bases lay in between. This CDR3 comprises 16 residues. Germline V gene sequence: CDR1 DFQATT, CDR2 SNEGSKA (reference sequence). The CDR3 DNA is TGCAGTGCTAGAAGGCGAGCTAATGGGGTCTCCTACGAGCAGTACTTC. Protein product: CSARRRANGVSYEQYF.

This clonotype was counted a few times. The chain employs TRBV7-2 and TRBJ1-5, with D tentatively TRBD1 (5 bases). CDR3 length equals 15 residues. V gave up 0 bases and J gave up 1 base, with 7 bases separating them. CDR1 is SGHTA and CDR2 is FQGNSA in the germline V gene. The CDR3 DNA reads as TGTGCCAGCAGCTTAGCAGGGGCGAGCAATCAGCCCCAGCATTTT. As protein: CASSLAGASNQPQHF.